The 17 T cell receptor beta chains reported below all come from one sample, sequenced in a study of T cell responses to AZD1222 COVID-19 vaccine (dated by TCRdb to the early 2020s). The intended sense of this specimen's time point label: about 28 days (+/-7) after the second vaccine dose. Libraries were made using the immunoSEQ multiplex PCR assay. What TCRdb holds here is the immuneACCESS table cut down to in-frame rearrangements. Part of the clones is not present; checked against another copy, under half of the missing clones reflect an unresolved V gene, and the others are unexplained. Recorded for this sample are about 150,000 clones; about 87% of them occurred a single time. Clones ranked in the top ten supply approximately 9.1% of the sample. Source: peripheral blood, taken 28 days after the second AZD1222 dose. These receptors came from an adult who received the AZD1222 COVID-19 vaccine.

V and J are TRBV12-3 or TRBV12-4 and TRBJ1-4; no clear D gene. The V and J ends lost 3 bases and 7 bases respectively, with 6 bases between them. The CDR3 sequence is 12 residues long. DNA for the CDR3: TGTGCCAGCAGTTTCTCCTCTGAAAAACTGTTTTTT. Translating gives CASSFSSEKLFF.

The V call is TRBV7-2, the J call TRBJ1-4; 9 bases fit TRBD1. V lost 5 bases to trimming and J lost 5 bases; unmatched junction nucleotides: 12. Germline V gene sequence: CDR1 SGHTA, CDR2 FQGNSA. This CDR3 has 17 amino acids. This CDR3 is CASSPSGQGLPNEKLFF. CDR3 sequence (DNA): TGTGCCAGCAGCCCAAGTGGACAGGGGCTACCGAATGAAAAACTGTTTTTT.

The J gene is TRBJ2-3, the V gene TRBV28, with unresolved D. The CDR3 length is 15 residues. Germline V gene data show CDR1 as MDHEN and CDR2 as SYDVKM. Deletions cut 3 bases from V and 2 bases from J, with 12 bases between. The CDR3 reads CASSLMSSNTDTQYF. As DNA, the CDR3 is TGTGCCAGCAGTTTGATGTCTTCCAACACAGATACGCAGTATTTT.

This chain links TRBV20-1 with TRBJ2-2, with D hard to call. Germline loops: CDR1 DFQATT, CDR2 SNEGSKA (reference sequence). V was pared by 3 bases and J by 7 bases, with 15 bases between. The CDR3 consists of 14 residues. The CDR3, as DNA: TGCAGTGCTAGTTCGGGCAGGTCAAACGGGGAGCTGTTTTTT. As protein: CSASSGRSNGELFF.

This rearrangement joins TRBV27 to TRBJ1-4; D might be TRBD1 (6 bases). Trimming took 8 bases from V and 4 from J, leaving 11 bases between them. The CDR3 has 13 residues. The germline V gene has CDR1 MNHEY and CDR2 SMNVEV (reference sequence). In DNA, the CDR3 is TGTGCCAGCTGGGGGGCGAATAATGAAAAACTGTTTTTT. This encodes CASWGANNEKLFF.

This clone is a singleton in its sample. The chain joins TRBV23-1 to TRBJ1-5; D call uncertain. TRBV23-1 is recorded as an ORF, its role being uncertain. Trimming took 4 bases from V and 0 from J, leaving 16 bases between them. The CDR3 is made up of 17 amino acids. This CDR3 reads CASSPRGRVYSNQPQHF. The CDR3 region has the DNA TGCGCCAGCAGTCCACGCGGGAGAGTCTATAGCAATCAGCCCCAGCATTTT.

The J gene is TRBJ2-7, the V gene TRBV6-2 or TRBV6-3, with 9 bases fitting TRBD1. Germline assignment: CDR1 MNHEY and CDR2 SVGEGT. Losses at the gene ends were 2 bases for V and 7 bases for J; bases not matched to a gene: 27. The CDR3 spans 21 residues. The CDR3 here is CASSYHHRPGQGRRGPTEQYF. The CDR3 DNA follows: TGTGCCAGCAGTTACCACCATCGGCCGGGACAGGGTCGTCGCGGCCCCACGGAGCAGTACTTC.

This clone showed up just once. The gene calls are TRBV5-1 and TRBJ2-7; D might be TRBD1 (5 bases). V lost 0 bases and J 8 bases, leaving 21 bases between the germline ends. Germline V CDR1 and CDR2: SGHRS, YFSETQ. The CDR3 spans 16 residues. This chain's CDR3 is CASSLDSRQGDPKQYF. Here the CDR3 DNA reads TGCGCCAGCAGCTTGGATTCGCGGCAGGGCGACCCCAAGCAGTACTTC.

CDR3 region: CASSYIRGAKNIQYF. The DNA of the CDR3 is TGTGCCAGCAGTTATATTCGGGGAGCCAAAAACATTCAGTACTTC. The chain is built from TRBV6-2 or TRBV6-3 and TRBJ2-4, with D perhaps matching TRBD2 (5 bases). Trimming cost V 3 bases and J 0 bases, with 9 bases left between them. This CDR3 has 15 amino acids. Germline values: CDR1 MNHEY, CDR2 SVGEGT.

CDR3 amino acids: CASSPIAVTSGSYEQYF. DNA of the CDR3: TGTGCCAGCTCACCTATAGCCGTGACTAGCGGTTCTTACGAGCAGTACTTC. The chain employs TRBV18 and TRBJ2-7, with 9 positions matching TRBD2. This CDR3 is built from 17 residues. V lost 3 bases to trimming and J lost 4 bases; unmatched junction nucleotides: 13. CDR1 KGHSH and CDR2 LQKENI come from the germline V gene.

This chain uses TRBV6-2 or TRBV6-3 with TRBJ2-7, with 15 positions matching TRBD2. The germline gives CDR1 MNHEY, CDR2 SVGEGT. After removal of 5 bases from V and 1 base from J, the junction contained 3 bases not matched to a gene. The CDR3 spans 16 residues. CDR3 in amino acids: CASSRGLAGGSYEQYF. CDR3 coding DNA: TGTGCCAGCAGTAGGGGACTAGCGGGAGGTTCCTACGAGCAGTACTTC.

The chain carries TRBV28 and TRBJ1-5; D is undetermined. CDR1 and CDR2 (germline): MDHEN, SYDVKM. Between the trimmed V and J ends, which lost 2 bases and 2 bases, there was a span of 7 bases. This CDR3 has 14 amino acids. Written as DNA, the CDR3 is TGTGCCAGCAGTTTAATGAGTGGCAATCAGCCCCAGCATTTT. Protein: CASSLMSGNQPQHF.

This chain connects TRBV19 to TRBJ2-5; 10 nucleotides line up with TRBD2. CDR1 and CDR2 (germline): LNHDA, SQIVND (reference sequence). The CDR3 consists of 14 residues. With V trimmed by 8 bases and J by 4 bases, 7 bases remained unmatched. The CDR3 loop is CASGSSGSLETQYF. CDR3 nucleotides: TGTGCCAGTGGGTCTAGCGGGAGCCTAGAGACCCAGTACTTC. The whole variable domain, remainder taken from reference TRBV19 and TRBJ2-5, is DGGITQSPKYLFRKEGQNVTLSCEQNLNHDAMYWYRQDPGQGLRLIYYSQIVNDFQKGDIAEGYSVSREKKESFPLTVTSAQKNPTAFYLCASGSSGSLETQYFGPGTRLLVL.

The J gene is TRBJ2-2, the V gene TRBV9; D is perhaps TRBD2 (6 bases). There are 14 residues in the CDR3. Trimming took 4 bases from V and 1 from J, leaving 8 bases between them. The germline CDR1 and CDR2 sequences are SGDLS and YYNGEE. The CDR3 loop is CASSPGGNTGELFF. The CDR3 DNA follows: TGTGCCAGCAGCCCCGGGGGGAACACCGGGGAGCTGTTTTTT.

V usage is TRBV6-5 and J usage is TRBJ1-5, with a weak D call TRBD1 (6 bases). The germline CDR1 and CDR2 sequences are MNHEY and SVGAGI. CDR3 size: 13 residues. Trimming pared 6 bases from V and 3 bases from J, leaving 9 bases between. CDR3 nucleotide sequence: TGTGCCAGCAGCACAGGGTCCAATCAGCCCCAGCATTTT. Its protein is CASSTGSNQPQHF.

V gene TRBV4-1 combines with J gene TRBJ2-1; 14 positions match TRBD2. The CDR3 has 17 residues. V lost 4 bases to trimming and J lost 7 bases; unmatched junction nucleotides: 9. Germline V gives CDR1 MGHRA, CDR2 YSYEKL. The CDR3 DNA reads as TGCGCCAGCAGCCCCAGGACTAGCGGGAGGATAAGAAATGAGCAGTTCTTC. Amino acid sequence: CASSPRTSGRIRNEQFF.

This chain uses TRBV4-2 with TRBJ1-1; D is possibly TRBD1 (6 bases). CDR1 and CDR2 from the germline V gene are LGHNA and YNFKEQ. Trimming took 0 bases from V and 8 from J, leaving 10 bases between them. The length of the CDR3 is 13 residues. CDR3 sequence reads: CASSQDKGGEAFF. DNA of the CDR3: TGTGCCAGCAGCCAAGATAAGGGGGGAGAAGCTTTCTTT.